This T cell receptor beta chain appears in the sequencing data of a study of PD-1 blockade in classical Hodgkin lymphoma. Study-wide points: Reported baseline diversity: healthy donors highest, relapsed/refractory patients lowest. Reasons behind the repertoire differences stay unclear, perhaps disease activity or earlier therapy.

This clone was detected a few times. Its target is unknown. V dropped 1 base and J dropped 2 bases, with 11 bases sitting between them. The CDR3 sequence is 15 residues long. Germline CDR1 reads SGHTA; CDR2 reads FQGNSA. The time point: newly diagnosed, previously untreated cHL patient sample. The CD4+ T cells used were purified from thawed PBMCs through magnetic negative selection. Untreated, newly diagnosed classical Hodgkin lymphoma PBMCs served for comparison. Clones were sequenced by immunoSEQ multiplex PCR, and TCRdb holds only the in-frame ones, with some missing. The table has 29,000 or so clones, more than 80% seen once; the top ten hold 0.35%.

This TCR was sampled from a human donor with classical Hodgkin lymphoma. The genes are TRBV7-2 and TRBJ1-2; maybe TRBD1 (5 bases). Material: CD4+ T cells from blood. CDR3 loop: CASSLGQGRNYGYTF. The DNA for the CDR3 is TGTGCCAGCAGCTTAGGGCAGGGCCGAAACTATGGCTACACCTTC.